The text below deals with one TCR beta chain. These data are taken from a study of blood T cell repertoires in COVID-19. Study at large: Specimens from acute and convalescent COVID-19 originated in the United States, Italy and Spain. T cells, B-cell-depleted T cells, or PBMCs supplied cDNA or gDNA.

Assay: immunoSEQ multiplex PCR; the TCRdb copy retains only in-frame clones and omits some. The sample holds roughly 330,000 clones, around 89% seen once. The CDR3 sequence is 12 residues long. Germline V gene data show CDR1 as LNHDA and CDR2 as SQIVND (reference sequence). Trimming took 1 base from V and 8 from J, leaving 5 bases between them. The chain combines TRBV19 with TRBJ2-2, with D uncertain. Sample: peripheral blood. The receptor was derived from a woman between 45 and 65 years old with active or convalescent COVID-19. For the CDR3, the DNA is TGTGCCAGTAGTATAGCGACTGGGGAGCTGTTTTTT. As protein: CASSIATGELFF. Filled out from reference TRBV19 and TRBJ2-2, the complete variable domain reads DGGITQSPKYLFRKEGQNVTLSCEQNLNHDAMYWYRQDPGQGLRLIYYSQIVNDFQKGDIAEGYSVSREKKESFPLTVTSAQKNPTAFYLCASSIATGELFFGEGSRLTVL.